These T cell receptor beta chains were read from a single sample in a study of blood T cell repertoires in COVID-19. The protocol was immunoSEQ multiplex PCR, while the TCRdb copy is restricted to in-frame clones and leaves out a portion. Among 250,000 to 400,000 clones listed, roughly 90% were seen once. The source material was peripheral blood. These receptors originate from a woman aged 25-40 years with COVID-19, enrolled during active disease. CDR3s include the opening cysteine and the closing phenylalanine or tryptophan. The order of the fields is clone size, V gene, J gene, D gene, CDR3 DNA, CDR3 protein. The D gene is left open where the match is weak. Expanded clones are given a class, and other clones once, few, many or no size at all.

abundance: NA; v_gene: TRBV30; j_gene: TRBJ2-3; d_gene: NA; CDR3nt: TGTGCCTGGAGTGCCTCCCGTACGCAGTATTTT; CDR3aa: CAWSASRTQYF
abundance: NA; v_gene: TRBV11-2; j_gene: TRBJ2-1; d_gene: NA; CDR3nt: TGTGCCAGCAGCTTAGTTGGGCAGGCCGGTGAGCAGTTCTTC; CDR3aa: CASSLVGQAGEQFF
abundance: NA; v_gene: TRBV25-1; j_gene: TRBJ1-1; d_gene: NA; CDR3nt: TGTGCCAGCAGGGATTCCAGGGGCCCCGATGAAGCTTTCTTT; CDR3aa: CASRDSRGPDEAFF
abundance: NA; v_gene: TRBV5-8; j_gene: TRBJ1-6; d_gene: TRBD1; CDR3nt: TGTGCCAGCAGCTCTTCTAGGACAGGATCAGCCTATAATTCACCCCTCCACTTT; CDR3aa: CASSSSRTGSAYNSPLHF
abundance: NA; v_gene: TRBV19; j_gene: TRBJ1-5; d_gene: TRBD1; CDR3nt: TGTGCCAGTAGTATGGGGACAGTTAGCAATCAGCCCCAGCATTTT; CDR3aa: CASSMGTVSNQPQHF
abundance: NA; v_gene: TRBV28; j_gene: TRBJ2-2; d_gene: NA; CDR3nt: TGTGCCAGCAGCCCTTGGCAGGGGCGGACAAACACCGGGGAGCTGTTTTTT; CDR3aa: CASSPWQGRTNTGELFF
abundance: NA; v_gene: TRBV11-2; j_gene: TRBJ1-3; d_gene: TRBD1; CDR3nt: TGTGCCAGCAGCTCATCAGGGGGTGAGGGAAACACCATATATTTT; CDR3aa: CASSSSGGEGNTIYF
abundance: NA; v_gene: TRBV2; j_gene: TRBJ1-3; d_gene: NA; CDR3nt: TGTGCCAGCAGCCTCGCTGAGTCCGGAAACACCATATATTTT; CDR3aa: CASSLAESGNTIYF
abundance: NA; v_gene: TRBV27; j_gene: TRBJ1-2; d_gene: TRBD1; CDR3nt: TGTGCCAGCAGTTTTCAGGGGGCAGGGGATGGCTACACCTTC; CDR3aa: CASSFQGAGDGYTF
abundance: NA; v_gene: TRBV5-1; j_gene: TRBJ2-5; d_gene: TRBD1; CDR3nt: TGCGCCAGCAGCACAGGACAGGGAGAAGAGACCCAGTACTTC; CDR3aa: CASSTGQGEETQYF
abundance: NA; v_gene: TRBV28; j_gene: TRBJ2-1; d_gene: NA; CDR3nt: TGTGCCAGCAGTTCGGGACTCCACAATGAGCAGTTCTTC; CDR3aa: CASSSGLHNEQFF
abundance: NA; v_gene: TRBV30; j_gene: TRBJ2-1; d_gene: TRBD2; CDR3nt: TGTGCGCGGAGCGGGACTGGCTCCTACAATGAGCAGTTCTTC; CDR3aa: CARSGTGSYNEQFF
abundance: NA; v_gene: TRBV19; j_gene: TRBJ2-1; d_gene: TRBD1; CDR3nt: TGTGCCAGTAGTATAATGGGACAGGGGTCCAATGAGCAGTTCTTC; CDR3aa: CASSIMGQGSNEQFF
abundance: NA; v_gene: TRBV6-5; j_gene: TRBJ1-2; d_gene: NA; CDR3nt: TGTGCCAGCAGTTACGGCGGAAACTATGGCTACACCTTC; CDR3aa: CASSYGGNYGYTF
abundance: once; v_gene: TRBV7-2; j_gene: TRBJ1-2; d_gene: TRBD1; CDR3nt: TGTGCCAGCAGCTTCACAGGGGCGAGTGGTAACTATGGCTACACCTTC; CDR3aa: CASSFTGASGNYGYTF
abundance: NA; v_gene: TRBV9; j_gene: TRBJ1-5; d_gene: NA; CDR3nt: TGTGCCAGCAGCAGGGGCGAAATCGGGCAGCCCCAGCATTTT; CDR3aa: CASSRGEIGQPQHF
abundance: NA; v_gene: TRBV19; j_gene: TRBJ1-1; d_gene: NA; CDR3nt: TGTGCCAGTAGTATAGTCGGGAGCTGGGTCACTGAAGCTTTCTTT; CDR3aa: CASSIVGSWVTEAFF
abundance: once; v_gene: TRBV30; j_gene: TRBJ2-4; d_gene: TRBD2; CDR3nt: TGTGCCTTGGCGGGGGGAGCCAAAAACATTCAGTACTTC; CDR3aa: CALAGGAKNIQYF
abundance: once; v_gene: TRBV5-4; j_gene: TRBJ2-1; d_gene: TRBD2; CDR3nt: TGTGCCAGCAGCCCAGGACTAGCAGGGAATGAGCAGTTCTTC; CDR3aa: CASSPGLAGNEQFF
abundance: NA; v_gene: TRBV7-3; j_gene: TRBJ2-1; d_gene: TRBD2; CDR3nt: TGTGCCAGCAGCTCGCTAGCGGGGGGAAACAATGAGCAGTTCTTC; CDR3aa: CASSSLAGGNNEQFF
abundance: NA; v_gene: TRBV11-2; j_gene: TRBJ2-5; d_gene: TRBD2; CDR3nt: TGTGCCAGCAGCTTAGATGGGACTAGCCAAGAGACCCAGTACTTC; CDR3aa: CASSLDGTSQETQYF
abundance: once; v_gene: TRBV15; j_gene: TRBJ1-1; d_gene: NA; CDR3nt: TGTGCCACCAGCAGGACAGTCATGAACACTGAAGCTTTCTTT; CDR3aa: CATSRTVMNTEAFF
abundance: NA; v_gene: TRBV5-4; j_gene: TRBJ2-7; d_gene: NA; CDR3nt: TGTGCCAGCAGCTTAAAGGGCGGGACCTCCTACGAGCAGTACTTC; CDR3aa: CASSLKGGTSYEQYF
abundance: NA; v_gene: TRBV19; j_gene: TRBJ1-5; d_gene: NA; CDR3nt: TGTGCCAGCACGACTAAAAATCAGCCCCAGCATTTT; CDR3aa: CASTTKNQPQHF
abundance: NA; v_gene: TRBV5-1; j_gene: TRBJ2-5; d_gene: TRBD2; CDR3nt: TGCGCCAGCACCAGGACTAGCGGGAACCGAGAGACCCAGTACTTC; CDR3aa: CASTRTSGNRETQYF
abundance: NA; v_gene: TRBV4-1; j_gene: TRBJ2-7; d_gene: NA; CDR3nt: TGCGCCAGCAGCCAAGGCCCGGCGGGATCCTACGAGCAGTACTTC; CDR3aa: CASSQGPAGSYEQYF
abundance: NA; v_gene: TRBV30; j_gene: TRBJ2-7; d_gene: TRBD1; CDR3nt: TGTGCCTGTATATACTCGGCCGGGACAGGGGCAACGCCCTACGAGCAGTACTTC; CDR3aa: CACIYSAGTGATPYEQYF
abundance: NA; v_gene: TRBV27; j_gene: TRBJ2-3; d_gene: NA; CDR3nt: TGTGCCAGCAGCGGAGCTCGGGGAACAGATACGCAGTATTTT; CDR3aa: CASSGARGTDTQYF
abundance: NA; v_gene: TRBV28; j_gene: TRBJ1-4; d_gene: NA; CDR3nt: TGTGCCAGCAGTATACAGTCAACTAATGAAAAACTGTTTTTT; CDR3aa: CASSIQSTNEKLFF
abundance: few; v_gene: TRBV7-2; j_gene: TRBJ1-4; d_gene: TRBD1; CDR3nt: TGTGCCAGCAGCTTGACAGGGCCAACTAATGAAAAACTGTTTTTT; CDR3aa: CASSLTGPTNEKLFF
abundance: NA; v_gene: TRBV9; j_gene: TRBJ2-7; d_gene: TRBD1; CDR3nt: TGTGCCAGCAGCAGTGGCCGGGACAGTTCCTACGAGCAGTACTTC; CDR3aa: CASSSGRDSSYEQYF
abundance: NA; v_gene: TRBV19; j_gene: TRBJ1-1; d_gene: NA; CDR3nt: TGTGCCAGTGGCGAGGGGGGGGCCCTAATGAACACTGAAGCTTTCTTT; CDR3aa: CASGEGGALMNTEAFF
abundance: once; v_gene: TRBV21-1; j_gene: TRBJ2-5; d_gene: NA; CDR3nt: TGTGCCAGCAGCGAGTGGACTAGCGGGAGTATCCCCAAAGAGACCCAGTACTTC; CDR3aa: CASSEWTSGSIPKETQYF
abundance: NA; v_gene: TRBV19; j_gene: TRBJ2-5; d_gene: NA; CDR3nt: TGTGCCAGTAGTATTAATAGCCAAGAGACCCAGTACTTC; CDR3aa: CASSINSQETQYF